Listed here are 23 T cell receptor beta chains from one sample, sequenced in a study of blood T cell repertoires in COVID-19. Method: immunoSEQ multiplex PCR; TCRdb's copy keeps in-frame clones and lacks some. The sample carries 120,000 to 150,000 clones, 70% to 90% recorded once. Sequencing input: peripheral blood. The source of these receptors is a woman in her sixties or seventies with COVID-19, enrolled during active disease.

This clone was seen just once. The CDR3 is CAWGRVNEKLFF. CDR3 nucleotides: TGTGCCTGGGGGAGGGTTAATGAAAAACTGTTTTTT. V gene TRBV30 combines with J gene TRBJ1-4, with D hard to call. CDR1 is GTSNPN and CDR2 is SVGIG in the germline V gene (reference sequence). CDR3 size: 12 residues. The germline V and J ends were trimmed by 5 bases and 4 bases, with 8 bases remaining between them.

The chain has TRBV6-5 and TRBJ1-1; D call uncertain. V was pared by 4 bases and J by 0 bases, with 6 bases between. CDR1 and CDR2 (germline): MNHEY, SVGAGI. The length of the CDR3 is 13 residues. This chain's CDR3 is CASSFVMNTEAFF. CDR3 in DNA: TGTGCCAGCAGTTTTGTCATGAACACTGAAGCTTTCTTT.

The CDR3 reads CAWGTGTNQPQHF. The CDR3 DNA is TGTGCCTGGGGAACAGGGACAAATCAGCCCCAGCATTTT. The rearrangement joins TRBV30 to TRBJ1-5, with TRBD1 as a possible D gene (6 bases). Germline V lookup: CDR1 GTSNPN, CDR2 SVGIG (reference sequence). Trimming cost V 5 bases and J 4 bases, with 12 bases left between them. The CDR3 length is 13 residues.

The genes are TRBV11-2 and TRBJ2-2, with D hard to call. The germline V gene has CDR1 SGHAT and CDR2 FQNNGV. The CDR3 has 14 amino acids. V shed 1 base and J shed 3 bases, with 6 bases lying between them. The chain's CDR3 is CASSLGAYTGELFF. The DNA of the CDR3 is TGTGCCAGCAGCTTAGGGGCGTACACCGGGGAGCTGTTTTTT.

The rearrangement uses TRBV5-5 and TRBJ1-4; D may be TRBD1 (5 bases). Trimming removed 1 base at V and 7 bases at J, with 20 bases between. Per the germline V gene, CDR1 is SGHKS and CDR2 is YYEKEE (reference sequence). The CDR3 covers 17 residues. The DNA of the CDR3 is TGTGCCAGCAGCTTGTGGGGGTCGGAGGGCTGGGGTGAAAAACTGTTTTTT. Residues: CASSLWGSEGWGEKLFF.

The genes are TRBV12-3 or TRBV12-4 and TRBJ1-2; TRBD1 matches 7 bases. The CDR3 is made up of 13 amino acids. The V segment lost 4 bases and the J segment 4 bases; nucleotides outside the gene matches: 3. The DNA for the CDR3 is TGTGCCAGCAGTTACGACAGGGTCTATGGCTACACCTTC. It encodes CASSYDRVYGYTF.

CDR3 in amino acids: CASSLALAGEETQYF. The CDR3 region has the DNA TGTGCCAGCAGCTTAGCTCTAGCGGGGGAAGAGACCCAGTACTTC. The chain joins TRBV11-2 to TRBJ2-5, with 10 bases lining up with TRBD2. The germline CDR1 and CDR2 sequences are SGHAT and FQNNGV. Trimming removed 1 base from V and 3 bases from J; junction bases left unmatched: 2. The CDR3 sequence is 15 residues long.

The rearrangement links TRBV2 to TRBJ1-5; TRBD1 matches 9 bases. The germline V gene encodes CDR1 SNHLY and CDR2 FYNNEI. The ends lost 6 bases at V and 3 bases at J; junction bases unmatched: 3. The CDR3 contains 14 residues. The CDR3 sequence is CASSRDRDNQPQHF. Written as DNA, the CDR3 is TGTGCCAGCAGCCGGGACAGGGACAATCAGCCCCAGCATTTT.

V gene TRBV13 combines with J gene TRBJ2-4; unclear D gene. The CDR3 consists of 14 residues. Germline lookup yields CDR1 PRHDT and CDR2 FYEKMQ (reference sequence). The germline V and J ends were trimmed by 2 bases and 1 base, with 6 bases remaining between them. In DNA form, the CDR3 reads TGTGCCAGCAGCTTACAGATCGCCAAAAACATTCAGTACTTC. Its translation is CASSLQIAKNIQYF.

This clone has just a few counts. The chain combines TRBV27 with TRBJ1-1, with TRBD1 matching 7 bases. The CDR3 is 13 residues long. V lost 8 bases to trimming and J lost 2 bases; unmatched junction nucleotides: 5. Germline-derived CDR1 and CDR2 are MNHEY and SMNVEV (reference sequence). The CDR3 DNA reads TGTGCCAGCCAACAGGGGCCAAACACTGAAGCTTTCTTT. This codes for CASQQGPNTEAFF.

V usage is TRBV7-2 and J usage is TRBJ1-2; TRBD1 is a possible D gene (5 bases). This CDR3 has 18 residues. Germline CDR1 is SGHTA and CDR2 is FQGNSA. Trimming took 5 bases from V and 4 from J, leaving 26 bases between them. The CDR3 reads CASSTGPPRPHSRYGYTF. For the CDR3, the DNA is TGTGCCAGCAGCACAGGACCCCCCCGGCCTCACAGCCGCTATGGCTACACCTTC.

The gene calls are TRBV3-1 (or the pseudogene TRBV3-2) and TRBJ1-2; possible D gene TRBD1, 5 bases. In germline, CDR1 is LGHDT, CDR2 YNNKEL (reference sequence). V was cut by 3 bases and J by 5 bases, with 13 bases left in between. The CDR3 totals 14 residues. The CDR3 sequence is CASSHMDTFYGYTF. The CDR3 nucleotides are TGTGCCAGCAGCCACATGGACACGTTTTATGGCTACACCTTC.

V usage is TRBV19 and J usage is TRBJ2-7, with TRBD1 identical over 10 bases. CDR3 length: 13 residues. The V and J ends lost 10 bases and 3 bases, in that order; junction bases with no gene match: 6. Germline V gene data show CDR1 as LNHDA and CDR2 as SQIVND (reference sequence). The CDR3 DNA reads TGTGCCACCTCAAGGACAGGGGGCTACGAGCAGTACTTC. This encodes CATSRTGGYEQYF.

The CDR3, as DNA: TGTGCCAGCAGTTACGGGGGCGACAGAAGGTCTCTTCAGCCCCAGCATTTT. This codes for CASSYGGDRRSLQPQHF. This chain joins TRBV6-2 or TRBV6-3 and TRBJ1-5; D is perhaps TRBD1 (6 bases). V was shortened by 2 bases and J by 6 bases, with 20 bases between the two germline ends. From germline, CDR1 is MNHEY and CDR2 SVGEGT. CDR3 length: 17 residues.

The chain couples TRBV29-1 to TRBJ2-1; 10 nucleotides match TRBD2. Germline V gene sequence: CDR1 SQVTM, CDR2 ANQGSEA. After removal of 7 bases from V and 9 bases from J, the junction contained 18 bases not matched to a gene. This CDR3 region has 16 residues. CDR3 loop: CSAGLLAGKPPGEQFF. The CDR3 DNA reads TGCAGCGCCGGCCTACTAGCGGGGAAACCCCCGGGTGAGCAGTTCTTC.

The rearrangement links TRBV27 to TRBJ1-1; 10 bases agree with TRBD1. With 6 bases clipped from V and 6 bases from J, the junction kept 10 bases outside the gene matches. The CDR3 runs 15 residues. The germline gives CDR1 MNHEY, CDR2 SMNVEV (reference sequence). The CDR3, as DNA: TGTGCCAGCAGAAGACCGACAGGGGGCATCGCTGAAGCTTTCTTT. Amino acids: CASRRPTGGIAEAFF.

In its sample, this clone was seen once. The chain couples TRBV28 to TRBJ1-6; 7 bases align to TRBD1. This CDR3 has 15 residues. Germline-derived CDR1 and CDR2 are MDHEN and SYDVKM. Trimming removed 6 bases from V and 3 bases from J; junction bases left unmatched: 5. This chain's CDR3 is CASSRDSNYNSPLHF. In DNA, the CDR3 is TGTGCCAGCAGCCGGGACAGCAACTATAATTCACCCCTCCACTTT.

DNA of the CDR3: TGTGCCAGCATGACAGGGACAAACTATGGCTACACCTTC. This codes for CASMTGTNYGYTF. This sequence joins TRBV2 and TRBJ1-2, with TRBD1 identical over 7 bases. The CDR3 length is 13 residues. V was clipped by 7 bases and J by 2 bases; unmatched bases: 4. Germline V CDR1 and CDR2: SNHLY, FYNNEI.

CDR3 nucleotide sequence: TGCGCCAGCAGCCAAGATGGGAGCGGGGGGTGGCGAGGGGATGAGCAGTTCTTC. It translates to CASSQDGSGGWRGDEQFF. V is TRBV4-1 and J is TRBJ2-1, with TRBD2 identical over 9 bases. CDR3 length: 18 residues. Germline trimming cut 0 bases from V and 8 bases from J; bases unmatched to any gene: 14. Germline assignment: CDR1 MGHRA and CDR2 YSYEKL.

The V call is TRBV6-6, the J call TRBJ2-3; tentatively, D is TRBD2 (5 bases). The V gene's germline CDR1 is MNHNY and CDR2 SVGAGI (reference sequence). Trimming pared 5 bases from V and 2 bases from J, leaving 14 bases between. The CDR3 runs 15 residues. The CDR3 is CASSPGRGHTDTQYF. CDR3 in DNA: TGTGCCAGCAGTCCTGGCCGGGGTCACACAGATACGCAGTATTTT.

The V gene is TRBV6-5, the J gene TRBJ1-1; 9 bases match TRBD1. Germline-derived CDR1 and CDR2 are MNHEY and SVGAGI. The CDR3 sequence is 15 residues long. Trimming removed 6 bases from V and 4 bases from J; junction bases left unmatched: 9. The CDR3 nucleotides are TGTGCCAGCAGCCTGGGACAGGGATTCGGCACTGAAGCTTTCTTT. Its protein product is CASSLGQGFGTEAFF.

This clone was counted only a few times. CDR3 protein: CASSLGSSGGITGELFF. CDR3 DNA sequence: TGCGCCAGCAGCTTGGGGTCTAGCGGAGGGATAACCGGGGAGCTGTTTTTT. The chain has TRBV5-1 and TRBJ2-2, with TRBD2 identical over 7 bases. The junction had 10 bases not matched to a gene; V was cut back by 0 bases and J by 5 bases. Germline CDR1 and CDR2: SGHRS and YFSETQ. The CDR3 is 17 residues long. Full variable domain (outside the CDR3, taken from reference TRBV5-1 and TRBJ2-2): KAGVTQTPRYLIKTRGQQVTLSCSPISGHRSVSWYQQTPGQGLQFLFEYFSETQRNKGNFPGRFSGRQFSNSRSEMNVSTLELGDSALYLCASSLGSSGGITGELFFGEGSRLTVL.

The chain recombines TRBV19 with TRBJ1-1; D unresolved. The CDR3 has 13 amino acids. In germline, CDR1 is LNHDA, CDR2 SQIVND (reference sequence). Trimming stripped 2 bases from V and 4 bases from J, with 8 bases between. The chain's CDR3 is CASSISRVTEAFF. The CDR3 DNA follows: TGTGCCAGTAGTATATCGCGGGTCACTGAAGCTTTCTTT. Using reference TRBV19 and TRBJ1-1 for the parts outside the CDR3, the full variable domain is DGGITQSPKYLFRKEGQNVTLSCEQNLNHDAMYWYRQDPGQGLRLIYYSQIVNDFQKGDIAEGYSVSREKKESFPLTVTSAQKNPTAFYLCASSISRVTEAFFGQGTRLTVV.